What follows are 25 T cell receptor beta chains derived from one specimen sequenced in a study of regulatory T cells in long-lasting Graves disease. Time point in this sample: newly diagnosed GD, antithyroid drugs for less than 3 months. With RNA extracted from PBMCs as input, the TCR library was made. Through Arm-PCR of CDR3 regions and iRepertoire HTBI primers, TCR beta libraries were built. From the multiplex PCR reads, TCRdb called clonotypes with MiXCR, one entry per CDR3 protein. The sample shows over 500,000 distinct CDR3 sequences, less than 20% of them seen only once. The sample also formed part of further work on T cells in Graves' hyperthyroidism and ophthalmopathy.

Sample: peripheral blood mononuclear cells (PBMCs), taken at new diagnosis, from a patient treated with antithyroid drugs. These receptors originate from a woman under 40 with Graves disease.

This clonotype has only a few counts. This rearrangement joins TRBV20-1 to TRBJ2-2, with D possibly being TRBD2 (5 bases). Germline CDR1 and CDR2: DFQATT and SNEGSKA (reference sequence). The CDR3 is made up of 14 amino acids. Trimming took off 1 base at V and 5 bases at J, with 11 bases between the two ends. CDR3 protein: CSARGTGITGELFF. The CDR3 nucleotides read TGCAGTGCTAGAGGGACGGGAATTACCGGGGAGCTGTTTTTT.

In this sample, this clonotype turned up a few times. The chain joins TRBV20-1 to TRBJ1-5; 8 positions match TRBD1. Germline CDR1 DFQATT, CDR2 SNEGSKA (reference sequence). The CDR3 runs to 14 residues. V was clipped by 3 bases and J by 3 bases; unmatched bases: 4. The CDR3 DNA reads TGCAGTGCTAGGACAGGGGAGGTCAATCAGCCCCAGCATTTT. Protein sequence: CSARTGEVNQPQHF.

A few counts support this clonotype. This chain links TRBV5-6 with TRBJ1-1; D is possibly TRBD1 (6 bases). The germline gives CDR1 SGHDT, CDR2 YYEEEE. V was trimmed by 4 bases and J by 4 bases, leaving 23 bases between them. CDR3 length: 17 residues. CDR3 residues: CASSPRLGGESSTEAFF. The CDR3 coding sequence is TGTGCCAGCAGCCCCCGACTGGGGGGCGAATCGAGCACTGAAGCTTTCTTT.

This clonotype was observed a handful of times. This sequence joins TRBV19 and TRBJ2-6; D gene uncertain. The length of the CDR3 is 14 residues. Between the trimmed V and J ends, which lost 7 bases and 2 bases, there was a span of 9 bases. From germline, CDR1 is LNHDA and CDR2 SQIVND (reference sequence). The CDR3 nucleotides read TGTGCCAGTACGAACACAGCTGGGGCCAACGTCCTGACTTTC. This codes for CASTNTAGANVLTF. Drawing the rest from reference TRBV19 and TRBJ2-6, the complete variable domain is DGGITQSPKYLFRKEGQNVTLSCEQNLNHDAMYWYRQDPGQGLRLIYYSQIVNDFQKGDIAEGYSVSREKKESFPLTVTSAQKNPTAFYLCASTNTAGANVLTFGAGSRLTVL.

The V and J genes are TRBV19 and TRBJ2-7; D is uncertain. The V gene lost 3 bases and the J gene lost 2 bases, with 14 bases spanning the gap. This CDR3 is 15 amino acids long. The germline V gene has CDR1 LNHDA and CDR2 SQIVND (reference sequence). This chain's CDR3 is CASSITITGAYEQYF. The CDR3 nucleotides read TGTGCCAGTAGTATTACCATTACTGGGGCCTACGAGCAGTACTTC.

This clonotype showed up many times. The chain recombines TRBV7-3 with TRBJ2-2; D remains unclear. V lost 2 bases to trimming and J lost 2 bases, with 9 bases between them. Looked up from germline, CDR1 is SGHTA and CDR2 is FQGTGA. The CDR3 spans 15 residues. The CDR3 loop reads CASSLVGSNTGELFF. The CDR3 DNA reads TGTGCCAGCAGCTTAGTGGGCTCTAACACCGGGGAGCTGTTTTTT.

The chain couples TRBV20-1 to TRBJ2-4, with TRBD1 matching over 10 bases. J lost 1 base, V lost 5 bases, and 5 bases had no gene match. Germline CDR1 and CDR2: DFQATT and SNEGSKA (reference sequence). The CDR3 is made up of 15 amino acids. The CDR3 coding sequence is TGCAGTGCTGGAGGACAGGGGGTTGCCAAAAACATTCAGTACTTC. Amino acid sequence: CSAGGQGVAKNIQYF.

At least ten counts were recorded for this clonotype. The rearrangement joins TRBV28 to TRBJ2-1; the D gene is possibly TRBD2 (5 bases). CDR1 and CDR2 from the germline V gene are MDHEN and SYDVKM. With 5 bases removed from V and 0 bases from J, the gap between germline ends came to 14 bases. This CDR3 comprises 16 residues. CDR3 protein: CASSPLGRSSYNEQFF. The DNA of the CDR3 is TGTGCCAGCAGTCCACTAGGAAGGAGCTCCTACAATGAGCAGTTCTTC.

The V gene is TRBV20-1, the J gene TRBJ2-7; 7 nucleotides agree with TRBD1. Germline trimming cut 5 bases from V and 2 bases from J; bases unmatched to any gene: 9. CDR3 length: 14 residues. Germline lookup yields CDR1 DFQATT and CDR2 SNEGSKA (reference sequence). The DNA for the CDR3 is TGCAGTGCTTTAACAGGGGAAGTCCCCTACGAGCAGTACTTC. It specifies CSALTGEVPYEQYF.

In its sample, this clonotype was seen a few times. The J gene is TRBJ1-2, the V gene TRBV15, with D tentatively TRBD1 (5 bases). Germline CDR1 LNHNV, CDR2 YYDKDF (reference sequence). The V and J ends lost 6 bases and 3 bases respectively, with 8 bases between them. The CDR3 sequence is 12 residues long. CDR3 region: CATSGTYYGYTF. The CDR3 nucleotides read TGTGCCACCAGTGGGACCTACTATGGCTACACCTTC.

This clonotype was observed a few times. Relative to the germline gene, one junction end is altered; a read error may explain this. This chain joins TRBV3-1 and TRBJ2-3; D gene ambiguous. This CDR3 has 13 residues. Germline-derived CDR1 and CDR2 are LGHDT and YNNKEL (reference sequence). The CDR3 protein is CASSQSSTDTRYF. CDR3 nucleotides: TGTGCCAGCAGCCAGTCCTCCACAGATACGCGGTATTTT.

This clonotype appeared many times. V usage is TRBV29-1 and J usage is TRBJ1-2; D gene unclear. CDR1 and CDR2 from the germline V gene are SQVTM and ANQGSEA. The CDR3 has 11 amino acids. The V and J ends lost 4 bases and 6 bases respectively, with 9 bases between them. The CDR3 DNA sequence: TGCAGCGTTGGGGAGCTCAATGGCTACACCTTC. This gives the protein CSVGELNGYTF. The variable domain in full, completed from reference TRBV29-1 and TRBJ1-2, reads SAVISQKPSRDICQRGTSLTIQCQVDSQVTMMFWYRQQPGQSLTLIATANQGSEATYESGFVIDKFPISRPNLTFSTLTVSNMSPEDSSIYLCSVGELNGYTFGSGTRLTVV.

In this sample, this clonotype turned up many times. This CDR3 reads CASAGLYSNQPQHF. In nucleotides, the CDR3 is TGTGCCAGCGCGGGGCTTTATAGCAATCAGCCCCAGCATTTT. This chain joins TRBV6-1 and TRBJ1-5, with D possibly TRBD1 on 5 matching bases. V was shortened by 8 bases and J by 0 bases, with 11 bases between the two germline ends. The CDR3 runs 14 residues. Per germline, CDR1 MNHNS and CDR2 SASEGT.

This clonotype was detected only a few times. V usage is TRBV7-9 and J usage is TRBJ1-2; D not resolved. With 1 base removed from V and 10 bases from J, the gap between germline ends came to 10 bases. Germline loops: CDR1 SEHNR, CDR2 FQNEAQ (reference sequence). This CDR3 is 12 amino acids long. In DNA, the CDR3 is TGTGCCAGCAGCTTAGATACAGCGAACTACACCTTC. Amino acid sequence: CASSLDTANYTF.

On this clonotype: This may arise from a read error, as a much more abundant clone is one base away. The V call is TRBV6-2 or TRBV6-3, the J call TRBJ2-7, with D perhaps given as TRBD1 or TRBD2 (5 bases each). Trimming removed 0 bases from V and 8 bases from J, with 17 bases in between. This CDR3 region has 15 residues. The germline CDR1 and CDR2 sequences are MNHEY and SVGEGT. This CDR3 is CASSYSHGTIGKQYF. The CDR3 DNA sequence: TGTGCCAGCAGTTACTCTCACGGGACGATTGGCAAGCAGTACTTC.

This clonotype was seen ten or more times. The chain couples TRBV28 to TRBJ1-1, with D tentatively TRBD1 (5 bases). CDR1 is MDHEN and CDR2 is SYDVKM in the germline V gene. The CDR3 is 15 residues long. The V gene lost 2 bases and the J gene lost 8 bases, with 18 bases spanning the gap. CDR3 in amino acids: CASSLNRRRGIEAFF. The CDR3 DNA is TGTGCCAGCAGTTTAAATCGCAGGAGGGGCATCGAAGCTTTCTTT.

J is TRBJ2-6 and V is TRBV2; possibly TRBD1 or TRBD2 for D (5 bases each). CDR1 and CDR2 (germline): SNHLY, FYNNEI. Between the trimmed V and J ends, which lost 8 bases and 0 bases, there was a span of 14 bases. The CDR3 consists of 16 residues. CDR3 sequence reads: CASSSTGGSGANVLTF. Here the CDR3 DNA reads TGTGCCAGCTCCTCTACTGGGGGCTCTGGGGCCAACGTCCTGACTTTC.

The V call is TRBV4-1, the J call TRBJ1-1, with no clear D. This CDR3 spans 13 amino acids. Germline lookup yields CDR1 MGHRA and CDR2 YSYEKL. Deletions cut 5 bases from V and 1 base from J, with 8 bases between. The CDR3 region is CASSGPRNTEAFF. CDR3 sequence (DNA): TGCGCCAGCAGCGGACCCAGGAACACTGAAGCTTTCTTT.

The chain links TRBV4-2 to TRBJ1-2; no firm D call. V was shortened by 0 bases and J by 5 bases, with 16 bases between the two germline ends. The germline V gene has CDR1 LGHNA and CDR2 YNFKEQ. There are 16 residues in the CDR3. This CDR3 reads CASSQDLELTFYGYTF. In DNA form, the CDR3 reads TGTGCCAGCAGCCAAGACCTTGAACTGACGTTTTATGGCTACACCTTC.

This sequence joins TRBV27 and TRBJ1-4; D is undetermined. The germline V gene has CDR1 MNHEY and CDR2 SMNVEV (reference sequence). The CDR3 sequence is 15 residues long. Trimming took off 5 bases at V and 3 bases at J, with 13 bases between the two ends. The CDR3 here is CASSMSRLANEKLFF. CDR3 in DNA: TGTGCCAGCAGTATGTCTCGCCTCGCTAATGAAAAACTGTTTTTT.

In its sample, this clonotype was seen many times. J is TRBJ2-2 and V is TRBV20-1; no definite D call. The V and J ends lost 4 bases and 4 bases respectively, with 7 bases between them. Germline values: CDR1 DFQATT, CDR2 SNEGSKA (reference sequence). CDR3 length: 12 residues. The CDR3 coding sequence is TGCAGTGCTACTAAGGGCACCGGGGAGCTGTTTTTT. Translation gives CSATKGTGELFF.

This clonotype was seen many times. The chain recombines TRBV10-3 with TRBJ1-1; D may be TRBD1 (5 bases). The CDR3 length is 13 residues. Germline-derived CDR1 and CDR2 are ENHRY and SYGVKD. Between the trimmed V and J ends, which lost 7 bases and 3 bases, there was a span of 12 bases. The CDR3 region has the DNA TGTGCCATCAAAACCGGGGGGGACACTGAAGCTTTCTTT. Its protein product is CAIKTGGDTEAFF.

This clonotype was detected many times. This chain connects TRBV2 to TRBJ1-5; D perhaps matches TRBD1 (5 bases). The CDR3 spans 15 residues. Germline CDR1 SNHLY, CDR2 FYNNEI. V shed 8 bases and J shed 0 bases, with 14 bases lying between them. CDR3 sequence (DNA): TGTGCCAGCGAGGGGACCGATAATAGCAATCAGCCCCAGCATTTT. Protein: CASEGTDNSNQPQHF.

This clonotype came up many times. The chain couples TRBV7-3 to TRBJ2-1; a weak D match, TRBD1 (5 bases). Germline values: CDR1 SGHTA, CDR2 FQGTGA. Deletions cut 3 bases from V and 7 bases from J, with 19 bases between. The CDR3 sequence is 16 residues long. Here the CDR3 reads CASSLFAGAGGNEQFF. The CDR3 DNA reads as TGTGCCAGCAGCTTGTTCGCTGGGGCCGGTGGAAATGAGCAGTTCTTC.

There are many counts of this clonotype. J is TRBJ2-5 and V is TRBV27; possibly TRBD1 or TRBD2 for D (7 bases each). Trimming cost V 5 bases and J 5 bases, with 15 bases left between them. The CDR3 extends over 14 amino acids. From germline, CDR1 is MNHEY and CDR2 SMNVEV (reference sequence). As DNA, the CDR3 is TGTGCCAGCAGTCCCACAGGGGAGGGGGAGACCCAGTACTTC. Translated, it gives CASSPTGEGETQYF.